This T cell receptor beta chain was found in a study of shared clonotypes between healthy human individuals. Generated by immunoSEQ multiplex PCR, the TCRdb table keeps only in-frame clones and is missing some. The profile shows about 1 million clones, about 70% of them singletons. The germline CDR1 and CDR2 sequences are LGHNA and YNFKEQ. The ends lost 4 bases at V and 7 bases at J; junction bases unmatched: 5. The CDR3 has 15 residues. This receptor was identified in a young man in good health. Sequenced sample: memory CD4+ T cells sorted from blood. Subset of the sample: CD45RA-negative fraction. The rearrangement joins TRBV4-2 to TRBJ2-1; 12 nucleotides line up with TRBD2. CDR3 sequence reads: CASSLTSGGPNEQFF. In DNA form, the CDR3 reads TGTGCCAGCAGCCTGACTAGCGGGGGACCTAATGAGCAGTTCTTC.